The 15 T cell receptor beta chains reported below all come from one sample, sequenced in a study of blood T cells in healthy people across ages. Next came a second PCR, run for about 7 to 12 cycles, which used a sample-barcoded 5' primer along with a J-beta primer mix. A single record per CDR3 protein comes from TCRdb applying MiXCR to the 5' RACE reads. The sample carries 780,000 or so distinct CDR3 sequences, around 25% recorded once. This same sample was also part of a study on T cells of mothers and their children.

Sequencing was done on a sample of blood. The origin of the receptors is a boy aged 5 to 17 in good health.

This clonotype has more than one count but fewer than ten. CDR3 sequence (DNA): TGCAGGGCCCTCATCCGGGGAGGGCTAGCGGACCACTACGAGCAGTACTTC. Translated: CRALIRGGLADHYEQYF. The chain has TRBV20-1 and TRBJ2-7; 7 bases line up with TRBD2. This CDR3 has 17 amino acids. Germline V gene data show CDR1 as DFQATT and CDR2 as SNEGSKA (reference sequence).

The chain is built from TRBV4-1 and TRBJ2-2; 10 nucleotides agree with TRBD1. V lost 1 base, J lost 7 bases, and 6 bases stayed unmatched. CDR3 size: 16 residues. Germline V lookup: CDR1 MGHRA, CDR2 YSYEKL. The CDR3 here is CASSQAGTGVGGELFF. CDR3 nucleotides: TGCGCCAGCAGCCAAGCTGGGACAGGGGTCGGCGGGGAGCTGTTTTTT.

V gene TRBV4-3 combines with J gene TRBJ1-4, with a tentative D call TRBD1 (5 bases). The CDR3 loop spans 15 amino acids. V was cut by 0 bases and J by 7 bases, with 12 bases left in between. Germline V gene lookup returns CDR1 LGHNA and CDR2 YSLEER. The DNA for the CDR3 is TGCGCCAGCAGCCAAGATTGGGGGGGACGTGAAAAACTGTTTTTT. Translating it yields CASSQDWGGREKLFF.

On this clonotype: Without the conserved terminal phenylalanine or tryptophan, this CDR3 likely stems from a read error. The chain links TRBV5-6 to TRBJ2-7, with D possibly being TRBD1 (5 bases). The CDR3 is 14 residues long. V dropped 0 bases and J dropped 3 bases, with 10 bases sitting between them. Germline assignment: CDR1 SGHDT and CDR2 YYEEEE. The CDR3 region is CASSLVQANYEQYL. The CDR3 nucleotides read TGTGCCAGCAGCTTGGTACAGGCGAACTACGAGCAGTACCTC.

There are a few counts of this clonotype. The chain employs TRBV7-8 and TRBJ1-4; no firm D call. The V gene's germline CDR1 is SGHVS and CDR2 FQNEAQ. The CDR3 consists of 12 residues. V lost 2 bases and J 8 bases, leaving 6 bases between the germline ends. CDR3 residues: CASSLYGEKLFF. The CDR3 DNA sequence: TGTGCCAGCAGCTTATATGGGGAAAAACTGTTTTTT.

The chain uses TRBV7-2 and TRBJ2-1; TRBD1 matches at 8 bases. The CDR3 length is 16 residues. Germline values: CDR1 SGHTA, CDR2 FQGNSA. V lost 2 bases to trimming and J lost 7 bases; unmatched junction nucleotides: 10. CDR3 coding DNA: TGTGCCAGCAGCTTACAGGGGGCGGGGCCAGCTAATGAGCAGTTCTTC. This encodes CASSLQGAGPANEQFF.

This clonotype was detected a few times. This chain uses TRBV20-1 with TRBJ2-1; 8 positions agree with TRBD2. This CDR3 is 16 amino acids long. Germline lookup yields CDR1 DFQATT and CDR2 SNEGSKA (reference sequence). V lost 0 bases to trimming and J lost 1 base; unmatched junction nucleotides: 5. The CDR3 nucleotides are TGCAGTGCTAGAGACCCCGTAGCGGGATCCTACAATGAGCAGTTCTTC. This sequence encodes CSARDPVAGSYNEQFF.

This clonotype was seen only a few times. The chain is built from TRBV5-1 and TRBJ2-5; the match to TRBD2 covers 11 bases. CDR3 length equals 15 residues. CDR1 and CDR2 (germline): SGHRS, YFSETQ. Unmatched junction bases numbered 6, after V lost 7 bases and J lost 1 base. This chain's CDR3 is CASVSGTSGQETQYF. Here the CDR3 DNA reads TGCGCCAGCGTGTCCGGGACTAGCGGCCAAGAGACCCAGTACTTC.

This clonotype was observed a handful of times. This chain uses TRBV19 with TRBJ1-1, with a tentative D call TRBD1 (6 bases). Germline-derived CDR1 and CDR2 are LNHDA and SQIVND (reference sequence). V lost 6 bases and J lost 6, with 17 bases in between. The CDR3 totals 14 residues. The DNA for the CDR3 is TGTGCCAGTAGCCCGACAGGTACCACCCCTGAAGCTTTCTTT. Translated, it gives CASSPTGTTPEAFF.

V usage is TRBV2 and J usage is TRBJ2-3; no clear D. Germline loops: CDR1 SNHLY, CDR2 FYNNEI. Trimming took off 0 bases at V and 2 bases at J, with 9 bases between the two ends. The CDR3 is 15 amino acids. CDR3 DNA sequence: TGTGCCAGCAGTGAAGCAGAGTTCATCACAGATACGCAGTATTTT. It encodes CASSEAEFITDTQYF.

This clonotype was found a few times. The chain recombines TRBV19 with TRBJ1-2; 8 nucleotides line up with TRBD1. CDR3 length equals 13 residues. V trimming: 10 bases; J trimming: 4 bases; junction bases outside the gene matches: 8. The germline gives CDR1 LNHDA, CDR2 SQIVND (reference sequence). Here the CDR3 reads CAITSGTGYGYTF. The CDR3 DNA is TGTGCCATCACATCCGGGACAGGCTATGGCTACACCTTC.

This clonotype appeared a few times. V gene TRBV6-2 or TRBV6-3 combines with J gene TRBJ1-5; the match to TRBD1 covers 7 bases. Trimming took 7 bases from V and 0 from J; bases not matched to a gene: 9. CDR1 is MNHEY and CDR2 is SVGEGT in the germline V gene. The CDR3 has 16 residues. CDR3 protein: CASTTRDSYSNQPQHF. In DNA, the CDR3 is TGTGCCAGCACCACCCGGGACAGCTATAGCAATCAGCCCCAGCATTTT.

This clonotype was detected a few times. The J gene is TRBJ1-2, the V gene TRBV18; D is ambiguous. The V end lost 3 bases, the J end lost 0 bases, and 5 bases lay between the germline ends. The CDR3 loop spans 13 amino acids. Germline-derived CDR1 and CDR2 are KGHSH and LQKENI. CDR3 sequence: CASSPSTNYGYTF. The CDR3 DNA reads TGTGCCAGCTCACCCAGCACTAACTATGGCTACACCTTC.

This clonotype was counted a few times. The chain links TRBV6-1 to TRBJ2-5; TRBD1 aligns across 7 bases. The ends lost 4 bases at V and 5 bases at J; junction bases unmatched: 13. The CDR3 length is 16 residues. Germline V gene lookup returns CDR1 MNHNS and CDR2 SASEGT. This CDR3 is CASSALDRAVGETQYF. CDR3 coding DNA: TGTGCCAGCAGTGCCCTAGACAGGGCCGTTGGGGAGACCCAGTACTTC.

Only a few counts were recorded for this clonotype. The chain couples TRBV5-5 to TRBJ1-2, with D maybe TRBD1 (6 bases). The CDR3 runs to 16 residues. V was shortened by 0 bases and J by 7 bases, with 19 bases between the two germline ends. The germline CDR1 and CDR2 sequences are SGHKS and YYEKEE (reference sequence). The CDR3 protein is CASSLAWTEIISGYTF. CDR3 bases: TGTGCCAGCAGCTTGGCGTGGACAGAAATAATCTCTGGCTACACCTTC. Based on the CDR3 plus reference TRBV5-5 and TRBJ1-2, the full variable domain is DAGVTQSPTHLIKTRGQQVTLRCSPISGHKSVSWYQQVLGQGPQFIFQYYEKEERGRGNFPDRFSARQFPNYSSELNVNALLLGDSALYLCASSLAWTEIISGYTFGSGTRLTVV.